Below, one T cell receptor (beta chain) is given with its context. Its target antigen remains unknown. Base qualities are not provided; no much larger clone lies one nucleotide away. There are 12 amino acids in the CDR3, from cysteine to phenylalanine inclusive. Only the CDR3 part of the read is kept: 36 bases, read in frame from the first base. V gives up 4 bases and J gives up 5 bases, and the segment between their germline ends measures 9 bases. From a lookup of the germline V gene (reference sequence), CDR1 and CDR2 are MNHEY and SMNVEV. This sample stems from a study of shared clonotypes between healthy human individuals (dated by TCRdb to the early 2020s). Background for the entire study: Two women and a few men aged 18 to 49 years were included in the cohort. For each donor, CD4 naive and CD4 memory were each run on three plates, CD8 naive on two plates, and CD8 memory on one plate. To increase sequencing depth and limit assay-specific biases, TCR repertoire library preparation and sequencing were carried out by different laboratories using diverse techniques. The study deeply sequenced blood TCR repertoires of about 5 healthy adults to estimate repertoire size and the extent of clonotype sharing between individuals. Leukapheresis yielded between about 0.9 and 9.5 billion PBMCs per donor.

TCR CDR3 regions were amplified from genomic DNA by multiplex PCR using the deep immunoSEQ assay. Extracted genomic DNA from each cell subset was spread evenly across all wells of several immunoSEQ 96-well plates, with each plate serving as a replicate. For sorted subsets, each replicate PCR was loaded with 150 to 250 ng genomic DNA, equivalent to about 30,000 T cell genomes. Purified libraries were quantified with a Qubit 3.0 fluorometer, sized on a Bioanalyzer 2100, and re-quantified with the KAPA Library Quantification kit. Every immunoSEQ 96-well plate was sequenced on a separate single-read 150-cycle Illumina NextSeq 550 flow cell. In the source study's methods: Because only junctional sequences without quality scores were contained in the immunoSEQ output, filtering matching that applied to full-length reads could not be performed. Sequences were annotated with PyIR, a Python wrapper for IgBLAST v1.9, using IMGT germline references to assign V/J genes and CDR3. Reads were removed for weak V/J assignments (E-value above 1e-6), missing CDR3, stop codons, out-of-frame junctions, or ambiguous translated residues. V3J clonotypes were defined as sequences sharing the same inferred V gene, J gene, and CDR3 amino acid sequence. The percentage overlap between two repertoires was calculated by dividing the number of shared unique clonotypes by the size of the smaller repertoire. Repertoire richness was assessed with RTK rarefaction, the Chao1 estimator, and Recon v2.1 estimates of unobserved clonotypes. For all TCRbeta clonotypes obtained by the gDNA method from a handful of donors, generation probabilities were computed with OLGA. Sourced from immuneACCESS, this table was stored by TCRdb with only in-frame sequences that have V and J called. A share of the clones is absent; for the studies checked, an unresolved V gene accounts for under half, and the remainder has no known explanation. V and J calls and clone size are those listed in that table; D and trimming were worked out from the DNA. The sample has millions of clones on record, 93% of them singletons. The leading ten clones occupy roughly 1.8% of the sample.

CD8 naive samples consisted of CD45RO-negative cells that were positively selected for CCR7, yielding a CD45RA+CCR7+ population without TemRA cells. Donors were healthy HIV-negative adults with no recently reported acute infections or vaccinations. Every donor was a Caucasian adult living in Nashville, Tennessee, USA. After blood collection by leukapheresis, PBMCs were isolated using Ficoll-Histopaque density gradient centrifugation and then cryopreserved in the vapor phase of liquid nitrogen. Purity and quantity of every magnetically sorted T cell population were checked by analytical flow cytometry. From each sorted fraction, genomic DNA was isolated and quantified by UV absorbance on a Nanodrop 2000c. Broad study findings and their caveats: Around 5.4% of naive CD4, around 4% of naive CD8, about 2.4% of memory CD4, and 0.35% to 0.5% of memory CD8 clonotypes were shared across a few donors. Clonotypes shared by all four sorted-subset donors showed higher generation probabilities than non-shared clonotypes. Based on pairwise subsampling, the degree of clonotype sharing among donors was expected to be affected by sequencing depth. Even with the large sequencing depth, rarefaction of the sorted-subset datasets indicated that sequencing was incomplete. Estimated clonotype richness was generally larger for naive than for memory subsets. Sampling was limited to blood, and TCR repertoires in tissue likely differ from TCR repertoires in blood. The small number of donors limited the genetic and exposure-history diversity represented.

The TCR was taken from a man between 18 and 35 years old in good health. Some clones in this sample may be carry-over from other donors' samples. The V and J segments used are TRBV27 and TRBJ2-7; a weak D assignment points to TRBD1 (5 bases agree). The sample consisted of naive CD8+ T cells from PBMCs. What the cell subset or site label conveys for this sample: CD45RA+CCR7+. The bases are TGTGCCAGCAGTTCAGGACATAACGAGCAGTACTTC. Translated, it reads CASSSGHNEQYF.